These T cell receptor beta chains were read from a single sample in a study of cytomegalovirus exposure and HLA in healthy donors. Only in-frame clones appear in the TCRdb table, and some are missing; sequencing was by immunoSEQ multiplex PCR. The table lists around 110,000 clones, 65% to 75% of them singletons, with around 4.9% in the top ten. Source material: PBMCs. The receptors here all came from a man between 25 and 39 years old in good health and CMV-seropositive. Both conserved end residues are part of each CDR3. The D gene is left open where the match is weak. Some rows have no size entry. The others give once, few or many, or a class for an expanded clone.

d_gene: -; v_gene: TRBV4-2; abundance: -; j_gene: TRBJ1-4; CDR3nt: TGTGCCAGCAGCCAAGATTGGGCGGTCCGGGAGGCCAATGAAAAACTGTTTTTT; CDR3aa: CASSQDWAVREANEKLFF
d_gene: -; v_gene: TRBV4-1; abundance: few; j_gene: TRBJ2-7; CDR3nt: TGCGCCAGCCTCCAGAGGAACTACGAGCAGTACTTC; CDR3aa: CASLQRNYEQYF
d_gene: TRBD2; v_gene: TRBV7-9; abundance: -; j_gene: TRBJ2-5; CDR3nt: TGTGCCAGCAGCTTAACCAGCGGGGGGAAAGAGACCCAGTACTTC; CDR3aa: CASSLTSGGKETQYF
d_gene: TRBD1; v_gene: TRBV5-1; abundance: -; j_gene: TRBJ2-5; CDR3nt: TGCGCCAGCAGCTTGGCCATTACCAGGGGGCCCCAAGAGACCCAGTACTTC; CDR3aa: CASSLAITRGPQETQYF
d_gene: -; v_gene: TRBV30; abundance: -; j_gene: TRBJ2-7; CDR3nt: TGTGCCTGGAGTGTTGGGGGGTCCCCATTCGGCGAGCAGTACTTC; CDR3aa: CAWSVGGSPFGEQYF
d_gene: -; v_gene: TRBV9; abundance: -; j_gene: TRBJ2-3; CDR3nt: TGTGCCAGCAGCGGTGACTTGGCGGGGGCCTTAGATACGCAGTATTTT; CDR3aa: CASSGDLAGALDTQYF
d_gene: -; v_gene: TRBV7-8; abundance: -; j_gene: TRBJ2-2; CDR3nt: TGTGCCAGCAGCTTAGCGCGGAACAGGGAGCTGTTTTTT; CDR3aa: CASSLARNRELFF
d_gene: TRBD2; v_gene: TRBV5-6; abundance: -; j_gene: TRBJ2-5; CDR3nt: TGTGCCAGCAGCTTCCCGGGACTAGCGGGGGAAAATAGAGAGACCCAGTACTTC; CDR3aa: CASSFPGLAGENRETQYF
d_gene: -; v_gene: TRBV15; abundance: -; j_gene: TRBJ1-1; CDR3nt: TGTGCCACCAGCAGGGGGGCAGTCTTTGCCACTGAAGCTTTCTTT; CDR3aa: CATSRGAVFATEAFF
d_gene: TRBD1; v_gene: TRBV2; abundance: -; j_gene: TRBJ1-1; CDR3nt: TGTGCCAGCACCCAGGGGGGGACAGGGGTCACTGAAGCTTTCTTT; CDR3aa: CASTQGGTGVTEAFF
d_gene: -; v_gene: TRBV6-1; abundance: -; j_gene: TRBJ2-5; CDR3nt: TGTGCCAGCAGTGACAACCCCGGGGTGCGGGAAAAAGAGACCCAGTACTTC; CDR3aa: CASSDNPGVREKETQYF
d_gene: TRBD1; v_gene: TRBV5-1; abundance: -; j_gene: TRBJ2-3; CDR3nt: TGCGCCAGCAGCTCAGGACAGGGAAGTGCTACGCAGTATTTT; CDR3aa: CASSSGQGSATQYF
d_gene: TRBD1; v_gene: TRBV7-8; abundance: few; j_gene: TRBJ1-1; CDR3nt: TGTGCCAGCAGTGCCCAACCGGGACAGCAAAACACTGAAGCTTTCTTT; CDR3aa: CASSAQPGQQNTEAFF
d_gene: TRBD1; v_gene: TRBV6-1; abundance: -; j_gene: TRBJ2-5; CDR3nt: TGTGCCAGCCGCCGACAGGGGGCGTCAGAGACCCAGTACTTC; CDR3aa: CASRRQGASETQYF
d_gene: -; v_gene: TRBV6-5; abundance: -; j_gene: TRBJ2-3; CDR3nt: TGTGCCAGCAAGTTTTCTCGGTCAGATACGCAGTATTTT; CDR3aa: CASKFSRSDTQYF
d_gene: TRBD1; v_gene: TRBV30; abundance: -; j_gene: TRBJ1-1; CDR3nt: TGTGCCTGGAGTAAGATTCAGGGGGAAACTGAAGCTTTCTTT; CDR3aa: CAWSKIQGETEAFF